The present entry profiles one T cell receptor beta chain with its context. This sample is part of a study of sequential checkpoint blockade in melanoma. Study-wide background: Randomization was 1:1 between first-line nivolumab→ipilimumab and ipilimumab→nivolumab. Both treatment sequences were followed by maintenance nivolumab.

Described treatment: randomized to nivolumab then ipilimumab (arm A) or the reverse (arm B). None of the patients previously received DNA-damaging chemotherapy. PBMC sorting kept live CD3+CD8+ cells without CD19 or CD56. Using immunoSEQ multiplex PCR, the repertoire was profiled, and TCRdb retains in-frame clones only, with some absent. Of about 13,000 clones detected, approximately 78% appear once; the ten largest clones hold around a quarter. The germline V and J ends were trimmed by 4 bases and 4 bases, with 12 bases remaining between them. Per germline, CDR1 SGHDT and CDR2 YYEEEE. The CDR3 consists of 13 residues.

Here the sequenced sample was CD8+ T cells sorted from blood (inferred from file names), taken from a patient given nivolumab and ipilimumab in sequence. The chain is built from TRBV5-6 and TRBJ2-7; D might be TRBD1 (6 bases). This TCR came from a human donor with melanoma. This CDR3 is CASSSGQTYEQYF. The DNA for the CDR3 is TGTGCCAGCAGCAGCGGACAGACATACGAGCAGTACTTC.